A single sample gave rise to the 23 T cell receptor beta chains below, sequenced in a study of T cells in Graves' hyperthyroidism and ophthalmopathy. Amplified TCR beta CDR3 regions derived from RNA transcripts. With the HTBI primer set, the TCR CDR3 went through a first round of RT-PCR. TCRdb reanalysed the multiplex PCR reads using MiXCR and keeps one entry per CDR3 protein. The sample has about 620,000 distinct CDR3 sequences, roughly 15% seen once; the top ten hold around 3.9%. Sequencing was carried out using blood. Receptors were obtained from a woman under 40 with Graves' hyperthyroidism.

This clonotype showed up many times. The chain is built from TRBV2 and TRBJ2-1; 15 nucleotides align to TRBD2. Trimming at V came to 6 bases and at J to 9 bases, leaving 6 bases not matched to a gene. The CDR3 is 15 residues long. Germline-derived CDR1 and CDR2 are SNHLY and FYNNEI. The CDR3 spells CASRPGLAGGIEQFF. The CDR3 nucleotides read TGTGCCAGCAGGCCGGGACTAGCGGGAGGTATTGAGCAGTTCTTC.

This clonotype was detected a few times. J is TRBJ2-1 and V is TRBV24-1; the D is unclear. This CDR3 is 11 amino acids long. Trimming cost V 2 bases and J 7 bases, with 2 bases left between them. CDR1 is KGHDR, CDR2 SFDVKD, per germline. CDR3 region: CATSDWNEQFF. In DNA, the CDR3 is TGTGCCACCAGTGATTGGAATGAGCAGTTCTTC.

This clonotype showed up many times. The rearrangement links TRBV7-9 to TRBJ2-7, with 8 bases matching TRBD1. The V gene's germline CDR1 is SEHNR and CDR2 FQNEAQ (reference sequence). V lost 1 base, J lost 4 bases, and 6 bases stayed unmatched. The CDR3 length is 15 residues. The CDR3 loop reads CASSLGLDRVYEQYF. The CDR3 DNA reads as TGTGCCAGCAGCTTAGGATTGGACAGGGTGTACGAGCAGTACTTC.

On this clonotype itself: A read error may be the cause here, since a much bigger clone is one base away. The gene calls are TRBV18 and TRBJ2-1, with D tentatively TRBD1 or TRBD2 (6 bases each). The V gene's germline CDR1 is KGHSH and CDR2 LQKENI. The CDR3 consists of 13 residues. CDR3 sequence reads: CAISPGASGEQFF. The DNA for the CDR3 is TGTGCCATCTCACCGGGGGCCAGCGGTGAGCAGTTCTTC.

This clonotype came up many times. This rearrangement joins TRBV11-2 to TRBJ2-7; possible D gene TRBD1, 5 bases. The CDR3 totals 13 residues. Looked up from germline, CDR1 is SGHAT and CDR2 is FQNNGV. V shed 5 bases and J shed 3 bases, with 11 bases lying between them. The CDR3 coding sequence is TGTGCCAGCAGCCAGGATCAGGGCTACGAGCAGTACTTC. This sequence encodes CASSQDQGYEQYF.

Many counts were recorded for this clonotype. The gene calls are TRBV28 and TRBJ2-5, with TRBD1 identical over 9 bases. With V trimmed by 7 bases and J by 2 bases, 8 bases remained unmatched. The germline V gene has CDR1 MDHEN and CDR2 SYDVKM. The CDR3 has 15 residues. The DNA of the CDR3 is TGTGCCAGCACTCGGGGACAGGGCATACAAGAGACCCAGTACTTC. Residues: CASTRGQGIQETQYF.

This clonotype was seen only a few times. V is TRBV5-8 and J is TRBJ2-2, with 8 bases matching TRBD1. The CDR3 consists of 16 residues. CDR1 is SGHTS, CDR2 YDEGEE, per germline. Trimming removed 4 bases from V and 4 bases from J; junction bases left unmatched: 9. The CDR3 spells CASSTSDRDGTGELFF. CDR3 DNA sequence: TGTGCCAGCAGCACCTCGGACAGGGACGGCACCGGGGAGCTGTTTTTT.

This clonotype was picked up many times. The rearrangement uses TRBV28 and TRBJ2-7; 8 positions agree with TRBD1. The CDR3 has 14 amino acids. Germline V lookup: CDR1 MDHEN, CDR2 SYDVKM. J was trimmed by 5 bases and V by 2 bases; bases with no gene match: 5. The CDR3 loop reads CASSLRDRLDEQYF. CDR3 sequence (DNA): TGTGCCAGCAGTTTACGGGACAGGTTGGACGAGCAGTACTTC.

The chain combines TRBV5-5 with TRBJ1-1; 8 positions match TRBD1. J lost 3 bases, V lost 0 bases, and 7 bases had no gene match. There are 16 residues in the CDR3. Germline CDR1 and CDR2: SGHKS and YYEKEE (reference sequence). The CDR3 sequence is CASSLAGGLWDTEAFF. Here the CDR3 DNA reads TGTGCCAGCAGCTTGGCAGGGGGCTTGTGGGACACTGAAGCTTTCTTT.

The chain is built from TRBV20-1 and TRBJ2-2; 7 positions agree with TRBD2. This CDR3 comprises 16 residues. Trimming took 1 base from V and 7 from J; bases not matched to a gene: 12. CDR1 is DFQATT, CDR2 SNEGSKA, per germline (reference sequence). The CDR3 loop is CSARAGTKATVGELFF. The DNA for the CDR3 is TGCAGTGCTAGAGCCGGGACTAAAGCTACAGTCGGGGAGCTGTTTTTT.

This clonotype has at least ten counts. The V gene is TRBV7-8, the J gene TRBJ1-5, with no clear D. V was shortened by 5 bases and J by 1 base, with 3 bases between the two germline ends. The CDR3 runs 12 residues. Germline assignment: CDR1 SGHVS and CDR2 FQNEAQ. CDR3 in amino acids: CASSVSNQPQHF. Written as DNA, the CDR3 is TGTGCCAGCAGCGTCAGCAATCAGCCCCAGCATTTT.

The chain is built from TRBV5-1 and TRBJ1-1; D call uncertain. Trimming removed 4 bases from V and 8 bases from J, with 18 bases in between. This CDR3 has 14 amino acids. CDR1 is SGHRS and CDR2 is YFSETQ in the germline V gene. This CDR3 reads CASSTGLTRTEAFF. The CDR3 nucleotides read TGCGCCAGCAGCACGGGTCTCACCCGGACGGAAGCTTTCTTT.

This clonotype was recorded many times. V gene TRBV7-3 combines with J gene TRBJ2-1; D possibly corresponds to TRBD2 (5 bases). Germline CDR1 reads SGHTA; CDR2 reads FQGTGA. The CDR3 spans 12 residues. V lost 3 bases and J lost 10, with 10 bases in between. This CDR3 is CASSLDSTEQFF. The CDR3 DNA reads as TGTGCCAGCAGCTTGGACTCGACCGAGCAGTTCTTC. The whole variable domain, remainder taken from reference TRBV7-3 and TRBJ2-1, is GAGVSQTPSNKVTEKGKYVELRCDPISGHTALYWYRQSLGQGPEFLIYFQGTGAADDSGLPNDRFFAVRPEGSVSTLKIQRTERGDSAVYLCASSLDSTEQFFGPGTRLTVL.

This clonotype has ten or more counts. V is TRBV30 and J is TRBJ1-1; perhaps TRBD1 as D (5 bases). CDR3 length equals 12 residues. Germline loops: CDR1 GTSNPN, CDR2 SVGIG (reference sequence). V lost 3 bases and J lost 4, with 9 bases in between. The DNA for the CDR3 is TGTGCCTGGAGGGTAGGGGTCACTGAAGCTTTCTTT. This sequence encodes CAWRVGVTEAFF.

The chain is built from TRBV27 and TRBJ2-3; D uncertain. V lost 5 bases to trimming and J lost 0 bases, with 6 bases between them. The CDR3 runs to 13 residues. Germline CDR1 MNHEY, CDR2 SMNVEV (reference sequence). CDR3 residues: CASSASSTDTQYF. Here the CDR3 DNA reads TGTGCCAGCAGTGCGTCTAGCACAGATACGCAGTATTTT.

The chain combines TRBV20-1 with TRBJ1-1, with D uncertain. CDR1 and CDR2 (germline): DFQATT, SNEGSKA (reference sequence). Trimming took off 0 bases at V and 6 bases at J, with 14 bases between the two ends. CDR3 size: 14 residues. The CDR3 sequence: CSARDRGRRAEAFF. CDR3 in DNA: TGCAGTGCTAGAGATCGAGGGCGTAGGGCTGAAGCTTTCTTT.

This clonotype has only one observation. J is TRBJ1-2 and V is TRBV28, with TRBD1 as a possible D gene (6 bases). Trimming removed 6 bases from V and 9 bases from J, with 14 bases in between. Germline V gene lookup returns CDR1 MDHEN and CDR2 SYDVKM. The CDR3 is 12 amino acids. CDR3 in amino acids: CASRRDTPSYTF. CDR3 DNA: TGTGCCAGCAGGAGGGACACCCCGAGCTACACCTTC.

This chain joins TRBV6-1 and TRBJ1-5, with D hard to call. Germline CDR1 and CDR2: MNHNS and SASEGT. Trimming took 8 bases from V and 4 from J, leaving 12 bases between them. This CDR3 has 13 amino acids. The CDR3 here is CASSAVRNQPQHF. The CDR3 nucleotides are TGTGCCAGCTCTGCAGTCCGAAATCAGCCCCAGCATTTT.

This clonotype showed up many times. The gene calls are TRBV27 and TRBJ2-1, with 9 bases that match TRBD2. CDR1 is MNHEY, CDR2 SMNVEV, per germline (reference sequence). CDR3 length: 15 amino acids. The V and J ends lost 2 bases and 8 bases, in that order; junction bases with no gene match: 7. The CDR3 loop reads CASSLRPAGGYEQFF. The CDR3 nucleotides read TGTGCCAGCAGTTTAAGACCAGCGGGAGGCTATGAGCAGTTCTTC.

This chain uses TRBV11-3 with TRBJ1-1; D not certain. The V and J ends lost 4 bases and 6 bases respectively, with 12 bases between them. This CDR3 has 13 amino acids. CDR1 SGHNT and CDR2 YENEEA come from the germline V gene. The CDR3 DNA reads TGTGCCAGCAGCTCGCCCGGGGTGGCTGAAGCTTTCTTT. Its translation: CASSSPGVAEAFF.

In this sample, this clonotype turned up many times. V is TRBV7-2 and J is TRBJ2-3; no clear D gene. This CDR3 is 13 amino acids long. Germline V gene sequence: CDR1 SGHTA, CDR2 FQGNSA. With 5 bases removed from V and 4 bases from J, the gap between germline ends came to 10 bases. CDR3 nucleotides: TGTGCCAGCAGCCTCCACATTCCAGATACGCAGTATTTT. Translation gives CASSLHIPDTQYF.

The chain carries TRBV5-5 and TRBJ1-2; D may be TRBD1 (5 bases). CDR1 and CDR2 (germline): SGHKS, YYEKEE (reference sequence). Trimming left V 4 bases short and J 5 bases short, with 18 bases between. This CDR3 contains 15 residues. CDR3 sequence reads: CASSQTPGVGYGYTF. The CDR3 coding sequence is TGTGCCAGCAGCCAAACCCCGGGGGTAGGATATGGCTACACCTTC. The whole variable domain, filled in from reference TRBV5-5 and TRBJ1-2, reads DAGVTQSPTHLIKTRGQQVTLRCSPISGHKSVSWYQQVLGQGPQFIFQYYEKEERGRGNFPDRFSARQFPNYSSELNVNALLLGDSALYLCASSQTPGVGYGYTFGSGTRLTVV.

This clonotype appeared many times. The V and J genes are TRBV28 and TRBJ2-1; D is undetermined. The germline gives CDR1 MDHEN, CDR2 SYDVKM. The V and J ends lost 2 bases and 6 bases respectively, with 11 bases between them. CDR3 length: 14 amino acids. The CDR3 here is CASSLNRPINEQFF. The CDR3 DNA is TGTGCCAGCAGTTTAAATCGGCCAATCAATGAGCAGTTCTTC.